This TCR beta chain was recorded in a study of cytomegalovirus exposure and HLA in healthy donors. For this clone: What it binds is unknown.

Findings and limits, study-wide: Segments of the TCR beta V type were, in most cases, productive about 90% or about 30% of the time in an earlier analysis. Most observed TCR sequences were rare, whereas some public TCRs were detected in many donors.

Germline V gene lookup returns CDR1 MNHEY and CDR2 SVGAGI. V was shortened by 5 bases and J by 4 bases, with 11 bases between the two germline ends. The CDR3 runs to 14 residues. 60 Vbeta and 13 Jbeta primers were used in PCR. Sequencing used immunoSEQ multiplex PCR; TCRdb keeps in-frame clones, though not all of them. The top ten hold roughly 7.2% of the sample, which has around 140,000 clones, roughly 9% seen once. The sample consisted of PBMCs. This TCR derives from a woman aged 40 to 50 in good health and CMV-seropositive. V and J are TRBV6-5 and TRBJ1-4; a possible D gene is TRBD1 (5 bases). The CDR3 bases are TGTGCCAGCAGTGAAGGGGCCGGTAATGAAAAACTGTTTTTT. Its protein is CASSEGAGNEKLFF.